The clone carrying this T cell receptor (beta chain) was detected only a few times. No antigen is known for it. Germline CDR1 and CDR2: SGHNT and YYREEE (reference sequence). The CDR3 has 14 residues. Losses at the gene ends were 6 bases for V and 2 bases for J; bases not matched to a gene: 7. Of the isolated RNA, all was reverse transcribed, and so the sequenced material was expressed TCRB transcripts. Assay used: immunoSEQ multiplex PCR; TCRdb lists only in-frame clones, some missing. This table has roughly 150,000 clones, roughly 9% appearing once. This sample is part of a study of beta chain features in type 1 diabetes. Study results and limitations: Moderate but significant shortening of TCRB CDR3s was recorded in all four CD4+ subsets from Type 1 diabetes patients.

This TCR came from a woman under 30 in good health. This chain connects TRBV5-4 to TRBJ2-7, with 8 bases matching TRBD2. Sequencing was performed on central memory CD4+ T cells from blood. Written as DNA, the CDR3 is TGTGCCAGCAACTTACAAGCGGGGGCCTACGAGCAGTACTTC. Its translation: CASNLQAGAYEQYF.